The following is a TCR beta chain sequence with its context. Assay: immunoSEQ multiplex PCR; the TCRdb copy retains only in-frame clones and omits some. The sample holds around 320,000 clones; 88% are singletons and the top ten take 6.9%. The data belong to a study of blood T cell repertoires in COVID-19. Study at large: Samples representing acute and convalescent COVID-19 were sourced from the United States, Italy and Spain. Sample material is recorded as cDNA or gDNA derived from T cells, B-cell-depleted T cells, or PBMCs.

Trimming removed 5 bases at V and 0 bases at J, with 23 bases between. CDR3 length: 19 amino acids. The germline CDR1 and CDR2 sequences are SSHAT and FNYEAQ (reference sequence). The sequencing input was peripheral blood. The source is a woman aged 25 to 45 who had recovered from COVID-19. V and J are TRBV7-7 and TRBJ1-3; D may be TRBD1 (6 bases). The CDR3 coding sequence is TGTGCCAGCAGCCGGGTGGGGGTCAGGGGCCCGTTCTCTGGAAACACCATATATTTT. This sequence encodes CASSRVGVRGPFSGNTIYF.